This T cell receptor beta chain came from a study of cytomegalovirus exposure and HLA in healthy donors. Study-level findings and limits: A later analysis reportedly found that, within productive TCRs, an Asian-associated ancestry cluster had fewer N-insertions than the mean observed across the approximately 670 donors.

The PCR employed 60 Vbeta primers together with 13 Jbeta primers. Data came from immunoSEQ multiplex PCR; TCRdb stores just in-frame clones and leaves some out. The sample has fewer than 250,000 clones, approximately 83% seen once. This clone was seen a handful of times. The antigen remains undetermined. The V end lost 4 bases, the J end lost 8 bases, and 23 bases lay between the germline ends. Germline lookup yields CDR1 MGHRA and CDR2 YSYEKL. The CDR3 contains 16 residues. The sample taken for sequencing was PBMCs. This TCR was sampled from a woman aged 45-65 years in good health and CMV-seropositive. This rearrangement joins TRBV4-1 to TRBJ1-2, with a tentative D call TRBD1 (5 bases). The CDR3 bases are TGCGCCAGCAGCCGATTTGAACCCCGGGACTTCGAAGGCTACACCTTC. This translates into CASSRFEPRDFEGYTF.